These 25 T cell receptor beta chains were sequenced from one sample in a study of Graves' ophthalmopathy and Graves' hyperthyroidism. The authors amplified TCR beta CDR3 regions, and they did so from RNA transcripts for repertoire sequencing. Second-round multiplex PCR came after a first-round RT-PCR that employed HTBI primers. TCRdb re-called the multiplex PCR reads with MiXCR, one entry per CDR3 protein. The sample lists over 150,000 distinct CDR3 sequences, approximately 40% occurring once. Sequenced sample: peripheral blood. Source of these receptors: a woman aged 40 to 55 with Graves' ophthalmopathy.

V and J are TRBV6-1 and TRBJ1-1, with a tentative D call TRBD1 (5 bases). Per germline, CDR1 MNHNS and CDR2 SASEGT. The CDR3 is made up of 15 amino acids. Trimming removed 7 bases at V and 5 bases at J, with 20 bases between. The CDR3 DNA sequence: TGTGCCAGCAACCCCGGGGCGCAAGGTCAGACTGAAGCTTTCTTT. Its protein is CASNPGAQGQTEAFF.

This clonotype was counted many times. The V and J genes are TRBV9 and TRBJ1-2; TRBD1 matches 10 bases. V was pared by 4 bases and J by 7 bases, with 10 bases of the junction left unmatched. CDR3 length equals 15 residues. The germline CDR1 and CDR2 sequences are SGDLS and YYNGEE. This CDR3 is CASSPWDRGGAGYTF. Here the CDR3 DNA reads TGTGCCAGCAGCCCCTGGGACAGGGGAGGCGCTGGCTACACCTTC.

The rearrangement joins TRBV7-6 to TRBJ1-5, with D possibly TRBD1 on 5 matching bases. V was clipped by 6 bases and J by 2 bases, with 14 bases between them. Germline loops: CDR1 SGHVS, CDR2 FNYEAQ. The CDR3 totals 15 residues. The CDR3 loop reads CASSNVAGRNQPQHF. The CDR3 DNA is TGTGCCAGCAGTAACGTGGCAGGGCGCAATCAGCCCCAGCATTTT. Looking up the rest from reference TRBV7-6 and TRBJ1-5 gives the full variable domain: GAGVSQSPRYKVTKRGQDVALRCDPISGHVSLYWYRQALGQGPEFLTYFNYEAQQDKSGLPNDRFSAERPEGSISTLTIQRTEQRDSAMYRCASSNVAGRNQPQHFGDGTRLSIL.

This clonotype was seen ten or more times. The chain employs TRBV6-5 and TRBJ1-2; a weak D match, TRBD1 (6 bases). Germline values: CDR1 MNHEY, CDR2 SVGAGI. This CDR3 contains 15 residues. Trimming pared 5 bases from V and 3 bases from J, leaving 16 bases between. CDR3 sequence: CASSRREDSYYGYTF. CDR3 bases: TGTGCCAGCAGTCGGAGAGAGGACAGCTACTATGGCTACACCTTC.

The chain has TRBV12-3 or TRBV12-4 and TRBJ2-7; unclear D gene. The CDR3 has 15 amino acids. With 1 base removed from V and 2 bases from J, the gap between germline ends came to 12 bases. CDR3 sequence reads: CASSLERRRPYEQYF. As DNA, the CDR3 is TGTGCCAGCAGTTTAGAAAGGCGGCGTCCCTACGAGCAGTACTTC.

The rearrangement links TRBV12-3 or TRBV12-4 to TRBJ2-7, with D maybe TRBD1 (5 bases). The V end lost 5 bases, the J end lost 3 bases, and 14 bases lay between the germline ends. The CDR3 covers 14 residues. Written as DNA, the CDR3 is TGTGCCAGCAGTCCCCTACAGGTTGACTACGAGCAGTACTTC. This codes for CASSPLQVDYEQYF.

The chain has TRBV29-1 and TRBJ2-5; D is unclear. The ends were cut back, 0 bases at V and 6 bases at J, with 17 bases in the middle. CDR1 and CDR2 (germline): SQVTM, ANQGSEA. This CDR3 is 15 amino acids long. CDR3 nucleotide sequence: TGCAGCGTTGAAGAACACAGAAGAACGGACCAGACCCAGTACTTC. It translates to CSVEEHRRTDQTQYF. The full variable domain, in which reference TRBV29-1 and TRBJ2-5 provide the parts outside the CDR3, is SAVISQKPSRDICQRGTSLTIQCQVDSQVTMMFWYRQQPGQSLTLIATANQGSEATYESGFVIDKFPISRPNLTFSTLTVSNMSPEDSSIYLCSVEEHRRTDQTQYFGPGTRLLVL.

This clonotype was seen at least ten times. The V call is TRBV6-2 or TRBV6-3, the J call TRBJ2-4; D may be TRBD1 (5 bases). This CDR3 has 16 amino acids. CDR1 and CDR2 from the germline V gene are MNHEY and SVGEGT. Trimming cost V 5 bases and J 2 bases, with 16 bases left between them. The CDR3 DNA is TGTGCCAGCAGTAACAACCCTCAGGGCACCAAAAACATTCAGTACTTC. Amino acids: CASSNNPQGTKNIQYF.

In this sample, this clonotype turned up many times. This chain uses TRBV2 with TRBJ2-5; D is ambiguous. CDR3 length: 13 residues. Germline CDR1 reads SNHLY; CDR2 reads FYNNEI. Between the trimmed V and J ends, which lost 4 bases and 3 bases, there was a span of 9 bases. The CDR3 protein is CASSVISEETQYF. For the CDR3, the DNA is TGTGCCAGCAGTGTTATCAGCGAAGAGACCCAGTACTTC.

This clonotype was seen at least ten times. The CDR3 spells CASSHPGQSTDTQYF. In DNA form, the CDR3 reads TGCGCCAGCAGCCATCCCGGACAGAGCACAGATACGCAGTATTTT. The J gene is TRBJ2-3, the V gene TRBV4-1, with D possibly being TRBD1 (6 bases). The germline V gene encodes CDR1 MGHRA and CDR2 YSYEKL. V was cut by 3 bases and J by 0 bases, with 10 bases left in between. This CDR3 has 15 amino acids.

This clonotype was observed at least ten times. The CDR3 DNA is TGTGCCAGCAGAGGACAGAACAATCAGCCCCAGCATTTT. It yields the protein CASRGQNNQPQHF. The chain has TRBV2 and TRBJ1-5; possible D gene TRBD1, 6 bases. The V gene's germline CDR1 is SNHLY and CDR2 FYNNEI. V lost 6 bases, J lost 3 bases, and 9 bases lay in between. This CDR3 has 13 amino acids.

This clonotype has ten or more counts. The CDR3 nucleotides read TGCAGTGCTAGAGAATACGCAGGGCACACTGAAGCTTTCTTT. It yields the protein CSAREYAGHTEAFF. The chain employs TRBV20-1 and TRBJ1-1; the D gene is possibly TRBD1 (5 bases). Trimming cost V 0 bases and J 3 bases, with 11 bases left between them. This CDR3 is built from 14 residues. CDR1 and CDR2 from the germline V gene are DFQATT and SNEGSKA (reference sequence).

This clonotype has just a few counts. V gene TRBV6-1 combines with J gene TRBJ1-1; the D is unclear. Germline V lookup: CDR1 MNHNS, CDR2 SASEGT. The CDR3 length is 14 residues. V was pared by 2 bases and J by 4 bases, with 11 bases between. The CDR3 sequence is CASSEMEGITEAFF. Written as DNA, the CDR3 is TGTGCCAGCAGTGAAATGGAAGGAATCACTGAAGCTTTCTTT.

This clonotype has ten or more counts. This chain joins TRBV7-3 and TRBJ1-1; no reliable D call. V was shortened by 0 bases and J by 1 base, with 3 bases between the two germline ends. The germline CDR1 and CDR2 sequences are SGHTA and FQGTGA. The CDR3 covers 13 residues. The chain's CDR3 is CASSLTQNTEAFF. In nucleotides, the CDR3 is TGTGCCAGCAGCTTAACCCAGAACACTGAAGCTTTCTTT.

This clonotype was seen repeatedly, ten times or more. The V call is TRBV24-1, the J call TRBJ1-1; a possible D gene is TRBD1 (5 bases). V lost 1 base, J lost 11 bases, and 16 bases lay in between. The CDR3 contains 14 residues. Germline CDR1 is KGHDR and CDR2 is SFDVKD. CDR3 in amino acids: CATSDFTRARGAFF. The CDR3 coding sequence is TGTGCCACCAGTGATTTCACCAGGGCTCGCGGGGCTTTCTTT.

The sample holds a few counts of this clonotype. The CDR3 region is CATSGQGAYEQYF. CDR3 nucleotides: TGTGCCACCTCCGGACAGGGGGCATACGAGCAGTACTTC. J is TRBJ2-7 and V is TRBV10-3; 11 bases are a match to TRBD1. CDR1 and CDR2 (germline): ENHRY, SYGVKD. J was trimmed by 4 bases and V by 10 bases; bases with no gene match: 6. The CDR3 consists of 13 residues.

This clonotype was seen repeatedly, ten times or more. This chain connects TRBV6-5 to TRBJ1-5; the match to TRBD1 covers 10 bases. This CDR3 contains 15 residues. After removal of 7 bases from V and 5 bases from J, the junction contained 8 bases not matched to a gene. Germline values: CDR1 MNHEY, CDR2 SVGAGI. DNA for the CDR3: TGTGCCAGCAAAGAGACAGGGGGCGGATATCAGCCCCAGCATTTT. Translated, it gives CASKETGGGYQPQHF.

This clonotype was counted at least ten times. The chain couples TRBV20-1 to TRBJ1-2, with 7 bases lining up with TRBD1. The CDR3 is 14 residues long. With 4 bases clipped from V and 2 bases from J, the junction kept 7 bases outside the gene matches. CDR1 and CDR2 from the germline V gene are DFQATT and SNEGSKA (reference sequence). CDR3 loop: CSATHEGANYGYTF. CDR3 in DNA: TGCAGTGCTACCCATGAGGGGGCCAACTATGGCTACACCTTC.

This clonotype showed up many times. The rearrangement links TRBV20-1 to TRBJ1-1; no definite D call. This CDR3 is built from 10 residues. Germline V gene sequence: CDR1 DFQATT, CDR2 SNEGSKA (reference sequence). Trimming shortened V by 3 bases and J by 10 bases, and 9 bases separated the two germline ends. In DNA, the CDR3 is TGCAGTGCTAGCGAGCGTGGAGCTTTCTTT. Encoded protein: CSASERGAFF.

There are many counts of this clonotype. The chain carries TRBV4-1 and TRBJ2-7; 8 positions match TRBD1. CDR3 length equals 14 residues. Germline V gene lookup returns CDR1 MGHRA and CDR2 YSYEKL. The J segment lost 2 bases and the V segment lost 3 bases, leaving 3 bases of the junction unmatched. This CDR3 is CASSQRTGTYEQYF. CDR3 nucleotide sequence: TGCGCCAGCAGCCAGAGGACAGGGACCTACGAGCAGTACTTC.

This clonotype was observed many times. This chain uses TRBV6-1 with TRBJ2-7; D is unresolved. This CDR3 region has 14 residues. Trimming cost V 5 bases and J 3 bases, with 14 bases left between them. The germline V gene encodes CDR1 MNHNS and CDR2 SASEGT. The CDR3 bases are TGTGCCAGCAGTAAAAGTGGTATGAACTACGAGCAGTACTTC. Translation gives CASSKSGMNYEQYF.

The table lists this clonotype with many counts. This chain connects TRBV6-2 or TRBV6-3 to TRBJ1-5, with D hard to call. V gave up 4 bases and J gave up 4 bases, with 8 bases separating them. CDR1 is MNHEY and CDR2 is SVGEGT in the germline V gene. The CDR3 has 13 residues. The CDR3 bases are TGTGCCAGCAGTTTTCGGCCGAATCAGCCCCAGCATTTT. Its translation is CASSFRPNQPQHF.

This clonotype was counted many times. The chain is built from TRBV6-2 or TRBV6-3 and TRBJ2-2, with D uncertain. The CDR3 has 12 amino acids. From germline, CDR1 is MNHEY and CDR2 SVGEGT. V was shortened by 3 bases and J by 4 bases, with 3 bases between the two germline ends. The chain's CDR3 is CASSYSTGELFF. The CDR3 coding sequence is TGTGCCAGCAGTTATTCCACCGGGGAGCTGTTTTTT.

This CDR3 reads CASSLDGASLYEQYF. The CDR3, as DNA: TGTGCCAGCAGCTTAGATGGGGCCAGCCTCTACGAGCAGTACTTC. The chain joins TRBV11-3 to TRBJ2-7, with D perhaps TRBD1 (5 bases). V was pared by 0 bases and J by 3 bases, with 12 bases between. The CDR3 is 15 amino acids. Germline V lookup: CDR1 SGHNT, CDR2 YENEEA.

This clonotype has at least ten counts. The chain combines TRBV7-8 with TRBJ2-5; TRBD2 aligns across 7 bases. The CDR3 loop spans 15 amino acids. Trimming cost V 5 bases and J 1 base; bases outside gene matches: 7. Germline lookup yields CDR1 SGHVS and CDR2 FQNEAQ. Here the CDR3 reads CASSPYAGVQETQYF. As DNA, the CDR3 is TGTGCCAGCAGCCCATACGCGGGGGTCCAAGAGACCCAGTACTTC.